Following are 24 T cell receptor beta chains from one sample sequenced in a study of CD8+CD57+ T cells in acquired aplastic anemia. Profiling of TCR beta VDJ combinations and CDR3 sequences used genomic DNA as template. TCRdb analysed the reads with MiXCR anew, one entry per CDR3 protein. The data hold 15,000 to 25,000 distinct CDR3 sequences, with less than 40% observed a single time. Previously, flow cytometry had revealed CD8+CD57+ cell expansion in the patients chosen for sequencing. Overall study results and limits: Among patients, total CD4+ and CD8+ pools exceeded CD8+CD57+ cells in diversity.

These TCRs' antigens remain unknown. The sample was CD8+CD57+ T cells sorted from PBMCs. The subset: bead-enriched CD8+CD57+ effector memory T cells from SAA patients. The receptors were sampled from a human donor with aplastic anemia.

Of note for this clonotype: One end of the junction varies from germline; a read error may be responsible. This chain joins TRBV7-7 and TRBJ1-3, with D perhaps TRBD1 (5 bases). The CDR3 is 15 amino acids. Germline loops: CDR1 SSHAT, CDR2 FNYEAQ (reference sequence). CDR3 sequence reads: CASSLGPGAGNTIYF. The DNA of the CDR3 is TGTGCTAGCAGCTTAGGTCCGGGGGCTGGAAACACCATATATTTT.

Worth noting for this clonotype: At one end the junction does not follow the germline gene, possibly because of a read error. The genes are TRBV20-1 and TRBJ2-3; the D gene is possibly TRBD2 (6 bases). Germline-derived CDR1 and CDR2 are DFQATT and SNEGSKA (reference sequence). The CDR3 sequence is 19 residues long. The CDR3 spells CSARDLPVSRTRGTDTQYF. CDR3 bases: TGCAGTGCTAGAGATCTCCCTGTTAGCAGGACGCGGGGCACAGATACGCAGTACTTT.

The CDR3 sequence is CASRRLGQGLPQETQYF. Here the CDR3 DNA reads TGTGCCAGTAGGCGATTGGGACAGGGGTTACCTCAAGAGACCCAGTACTTC. The chain couples TRBV19 to TRBJ2-5; 10 bases are shared with TRBD1. Trimming removed 6 bases from V and 2 bases from J; junction bases left unmatched: 12. The CDR3 is 17 amino acids. From germline, CDR1 is LNHDA and CDR2 SQIVND (reference sequence).

This clonotype has a handful of counts. This CDR3 reads CASSLVAGGTDTQYF. CDR3 DNA: TGCGCCAGCAGCTTGGTAGCGGGAGGCACAGATACGCAGTATTTT. J is TRBJ2-3 and V is TRBV5-1; TRBD2 agrees at 9 bases. V lost 0 bases and J lost 1; bases outside the gene matches: 0. The CDR3 is 15 residues long. Per the germline V gene, CDR1 is SGHRS and CDR2 is YFSETQ.

The chain employs TRBV5-1 and TRBJ2-3, with D hard to call. Trimming removed 0 bases from V and 1 base from J, with 6 bases in between. Germline-derived CDR1 and CDR2 are SGHRS and YFSETQ. CDR3 length: 14 residues. The CDR3: CASSLGVGTDTQYF. The CDR3 DNA follows: TGCGCCAGCAGCTTGGGCGTGGGCACAGATACGCAGTATTTT.

This clonotype was seen a few times. J is TRBJ1-4 and V is TRBV12-3 or TRBV12-4; no firm D call. V shed 2 bases and J shed 8 bases, with 12 bases lying between them. There are 14 residues in the CDR3. The CDR3 bases are TGTGCCAGCAGTTTATCCCTTATTTGGGAAAAACTGTTTTTT. It specifies CASSLSLIWEKLFF.

The rearrangement uses TRBV7-9 and TRBJ2-5; a possible D gene is TRBD2 (6 bases). CDR1 and CDR2 (germline): SEHNR, FQNEAQ (reference sequence). CDR3 length: 13 amino acids. The V gene lost 1 base and the J gene lost 7 bases, with 10 bases spanning the gap. The CDR3 nucleotides are TGTGCCAGCAGCTTAGGGGGGGAAGGGACCCAGTACTTC. This encodes CASSLGGEGTQYF.

This clonotype has a handful of counts. This sequence joins TRBV12-3 or TRBV12-4 and TRBJ1-5, with TRBD1 as a possible D gene (5 bases). Trimming removed 3 bases at V and 3 bases at J, with 9 bases between. This CDR3 is built from 14 residues. The CDR3 DNA is TGTGCCAGCAGTTTGGTGGGACTCAATCAGCCCCAGCATTTT. This gives the protein CASSLVGLNQPQHF.

This clonotype was counted only a few times. This rearrangement joins TRBV18 to TRBJ2-7; 9 nucleotides line up with TRBD1. This CDR3 comprises 14 residues. Germline V gene sequence: CDR1 KGHSH, CDR2 LQKENI. J was trimmed by 3 bases and V by 4 bases; bases with no gene match: 4. The CDR3, as DNA: TGTGCCAGCTCACTAGCGGACAGGGGCTACGAGCAGTACTTC. Translated, it gives CASSLADRGYEQYF. The entire variable domain, with the rest obtained from reference TRBV18 and TRBJ2-7, is as follows: NAGVMQNPRHLVRRRGQEARLRCSPMKGHSHVYWYRQLPEEGLKFMVYLQKENIIDESGMPKERFSAEFPKEGPSILRIQQVVRGDSAAYFCASSLADRGYEQYFGPGTRLTVT.

The table lists this clonotype with a few counts. A much larger clone sits a single nucleotide away, making a read error possible. The V gene is TRBV27, the J gene TRBJ2-6, with D possibly being TRBD1 or TRBD2 (5 bases each). The CDR3 is 16 residues long. From germline, CDR1 is MNHEY and CDR2 SMNVEV (reference sequence). The V end was cut by 5 bases, the J end by 2 bases, with 13 bases between. CDR3 DNA sequence: TGTGCCAGCAGTAACGCCGTGGGGGCTGGGGCCAACGTCCTGACTTTC. It encodes CASSNAVGAGANVLTF.

The chain links TRBV2 to TRBJ2-3, with D possibly TRBD2 on 6 matching bases. V lost 4 bases and J 3 bases, leaving 8 bases between the germline ends. The CDR3 is 13 residues long. The V gene's germline CDR1 is SNHLY and CDR2 FYNNEI. Here the CDR3 reads CASSGLVTDTQYF. DNA of the CDR3: TGTGCCAGCAGTGGACTAGTGACAGATACGCAGTATTTT.

The chain employs TRBV12-3 or TRBV12-4 and TRBJ2-1; D unresolved. CDR3 length: 12 residues. The germline V and J ends were trimmed by 1 base and 10 bases, with 8 bases remaining between them. The DNA for the CDR3 is TGTGCCAGCAGTTTAGGAGTGTCAGAGCAGTTCTTC. It specifies CASSLGVSEQFF.

The gene calls are TRBV7-9 and TRBJ2-5, with a weak D call TRBD1 (5 bases). The germline CDR1 and CDR2 sequences are SEHNR and FQNEAQ (reference sequence). Trimming cost V 0 bases and J 3 bases, with 8 bases left between them. The CDR3 has 14 amino acids. CDR3 region: CASSLATGKETQYF. The CDR3 DNA sequence: TGTGCCAGCAGCTTAGCAACAGGCAAAGAGACCCAGTACTTC.

The sample holds a few counts of this clonotype. DNA of the CDR3: TGTGCCAGCAGTCCACAGGGCTACAATCAGCCCCAGCATTTT. Its protein is CASSPQGYNQPQHF. The rearrangement joins TRBV12-3 or TRBV12-4 to TRBJ1-5, with D maybe TRBD1 (6 bases). CDR3 length: 14 amino acids. V lost 5 bases and J lost 3, with 11 bases in between.

In this sample, this clonotype turned up many times. The chain couples TRBV5-6 to TRBJ1-4; 8 nucleotides agree with TRBD1. Germline trimming cut 4 bases from V and 8 bases from J; bases unmatched to any gene: 7. The CDR3 is made up of 14 amino acids. Looked up from germline, CDR1 is SGHDT and CDR2 is YYEEEE. The CDR3 DNA reads as TGTGCCAGCAGCGACGGGACAGGCTACGAAAAACTGTTTTTT. Translation: CASSDGTGYEKLFF.

V and J are TRBV5-6 and TRBJ2-1, with D unclear. The germline gives CDR1 SGHDT, CDR2 YYEEEE. CDR3 size: 15 residues. V lost 0 bases, J lost 6 bases, and 13 bases lay in between. The CDR3 reads CASSLVLGRINEQFF. The DNA of the CDR3 is TGTGCCAGCAGCTTGGTTCTAGGGCGCATCAATGAGCAGTTCTTC.

This clonotype has more than one count but fewer than ten. This chain links TRBV20-1 with TRBJ2-1; D unresolved. CDR1 is DFQATT and CDR2 is SNEGSKA in the germline V gene (reference sequence). The germline V and J ends were trimmed by 4 bases and 5 bases, with 12 bases remaining between them. CDR3 size: 13 residues. The CDR3 loop is CSATTPGDNEQFF. CDR3 in DNA: TGCAGTGCTACGACCCCAGGTGACAATGAGCAGTTCTTC.

A note on this clonotype: It may be a read error: a sequence one base away is much more abundant. In this CDR3 the conserved last residue, phenylalanine or tryptophan, is missing, so a read error is likely. V and J are TRBV20-1 and TRBJ2-1; D unclear. The CDR3 has 11 amino acids. V was clipped by 4 bases and J by 7 bases, with 8 bases between them. Per the germline V gene, CDR1 is DFQATT and CDR2 is SNEGSKA (reference sequence). The chain's CDR3 is CSAKKVNEQFS. CDR3 coding DNA: TGCAGTGCTAAGAAGGTGAATGAGCAGTTCTCC.

The genes are TRBV7-9 and TRBJ1-5; TRBD1 might be the D (5 bases). This CDR3 has 13 residues. V shed 5 bases and J shed 2 bases, with 7 bases lying between them. CDR1 SEHNR and CDR2 FQNEAQ come from the germline V gene (reference sequence). The CDR3 spells CASSMGGNQPQHF. The DNA for the CDR3 is TGTGCCAGCAGCATGGGGGGCAATCAGCCCCAGCATTTT.

The chain recombines TRBV7-2 with TRBJ2-1; maybe TRBD2 (5 bases). The V gene's germline CDR1 is SGHTA and CDR2 FQGNSA. The CDR3 has 11 residues. V was shortened by 9 bases and J by 8 bases, with 11 bases between the two germline ends. The CDR3 coding sequence is TGTGCCAGTCTAGCCTTCGATGAGCAGTTCTTC. Encoded protein: CASLAFDEQFF.

Note on this clonotype: An end of the junction does not agree with germline; a read error may underlie this. The V and J genes are TRBV20-1 and TRBJ2-5, with D hard to call. CDR3 length equals 10 residues. Germline assignment: CDR1 DFQATT and CDR2 SNEGSKA (reference sequence). The CDR3 DNA follows: TGCAGTGCTAGAGATCACCCCGATAGCTTC. Its translation: CSARDHPDSF.

V and J are TRBV9 and TRBJ2-7; possibly TRBD1 or TRBD2 for D (5 bases each). This CDR3 has 15 residues. Germline lookup yields CDR1 SGDLS and CDR2 YYNGEE. V was shortened by 3 bases and J by 0 bases, with 13 bases between the two germline ends. The CDR3 spells CASSGGSGGSYEQYF. The DNA of the CDR3 is TGTGCCAGCAGCGGGGGAAGTGGGGGCTCCTACGAGCAGTACTTC.

The V gene is TRBV7-9, the J gene TRBJ2-5; D is unresolved. Germline-derived CDR1 and CDR2 are SEHNR and FQNEAQ (reference sequence). The CDR3 extends over 12 amino acids. Between the trimmed V and J ends, which lost 6 bases and 3 bases, there was a span of 8 bases. The CDR3 reads CASRSNKETQYF. DNA of the CDR3: TGTGCCAGCAGGTCCAACAAAGAGACCCAGTACTTC.

The table lists this clonotype with a few counts. J is TRBJ2-3 and V is TRBV20-1; tentatively, D is TRBD1 (6 bases). Germline loops: CDR1 DFQATT, CDR2 SNEGSKA (reference sequence). V lost 0 bases and J lost 1, with 14 bases in between. This CDR3 is 16 amino acids long. The CDR3 loop is CSARDLVGAGTDTQYF. Here the CDR3 DNA reads TGCAGTGCTAGAGATTTAGTGGGGGCCGGCACAGATACGCAGTATTTT.